This record looks at one T cell receptor (beta chain) sequence and its context. The data were taken from a study of control samples from healthy donors and cancer patients. Germline V gene data show CDR1 as SNHLY and CDR2 as FYNNEI. The V and J ends lost 7 bases and 2 bases, in that order; junction bases with no gene match: 7. The length of the CDR3 is 15 residues. Repertoires were generated with immunoSEQ multiplex PCR, while TCRdb's copy carries only in-frame clones and drops some. Of approximately 80,000 clones in the sample, roughly 91% are singletons; the top ten hold approximately 14%. The clonotype was recovered from a man aged 30 to 45 in good health. The rearrangement links TRBV2 to TRBJ2-1, with 8 bases fitting TRBD2. Sequences were obtained from blood. CDR3 sequence: CASTGGGSPYNEQFF. CDR3 nucleotide sequence: TGTGCCAGCACCGGGGGGGGATCCCCCTACAATGAGCAGTTCTTC.